This section outlines one T cell receptor beta chain sequence together with its context. Generated by immunoSEQ multiplex PCR, the TCRdb table keeps only in-frame clones and is missing some. The table shows around 140,000 clones, with 60% to 80% occurring only once. The CDR3 is 18 amino acids. V lost 11 bases and J lost 2; bases outside the gene matches: 13. Germline V gene sequence: CDR1 LNHDA, CDR2 SQIVND (reference sequence). These data are taken from a study of cytotoxic CD8 clonotypes in ibrutinib-treated CLL. Overall study context: Collecting the response samples happened after a median about twelve months of treatment, with a range of 6 to 36.

This specimen consisted of PBMCs, obtained after 12 months of ibrutinib treatment. The source is a human donor with chronic lymphocytic leukemia. The chain has TRBV19 and TRBJ2-6, with 12 bases aligning to TRBD1. CDR3 DNA: TGTGCCGGCCCGCCGGGGGGACAGGGGGCGGCTGGGGCCAACGTCCTGACTTTC. Translated, it gives CAGPPGGQGAAGANVLTF.